Below are 7 T cell receptor beta chains sequenced from a single sample in a study of blood T cell repertoires in COVID-19. Repertoires were generated with immunoSEQ multiplex PCR, while TCRdb's copy carries only in-frame clones and drops some. The sample has around 300,000 clones, just under 90% seen once; the top ten hold about a tenth. Sample: PBMCs or T cells enriched from blood (not recorded which). The receptors derive from a woman aged 25 to 39 who had recovered from COVID-19.

V usage is TRBV7-3 and J usage is TRBJ2-5; maybe TRBD2 (5 bases). This CDR3 is built from 13 residues. Germline CDR1 SGHTA, CDR2 FQGTGA. With 3 bases removed from V and 1 base from J, the gap between germline ends came to 6 bases. This chain's CDR3 is CASSLRAQETQYF. DNA of the CDR3: TGTGCCAGCAGCTTGAGGGCCCAAGAGACCCAGTACTTC.

This sequence joins TRBV5-1 and TRBJ2-5, with 7 bases aligning to TRBD1. The CDR3 extends over 15 amino acids. Germline CDR1 SGHRS, CDR2 YFSETQ. The ends lost 3 bases at V and 6 bases at J; junction bases unmatched: 11. The CDR3 region has the DNA TGCGCCAGCAGCTCACTGACAGGGATGGAAAAGACCCAGTACTTC. Amino acid sequence: CASSSLTGMEKTQYF.

This clone was recorded once. The V and J genes are TRBV4-1 and TRBJ2-1, with TRBD2 identical over 10 bases. V gave up 6 bases and J gave up 4 bases; unmatched junction bases: 6. Germline V lookup: CDR1 MGHRA, CDR2 YSYEKL. The CDR3 is 15 residues long. The CDR3 sequence: CASRPTSGVYNEQFF. Written as DNA, the CDR3 is TGCGCCAGCAGGCCAACTAGCGGGGTGTACAATGAGCAGTTCTTC.

This clone has only one observation. This chain links TRBV7-2 with TRBJ1-5, with a tentative D call TRBD1 (6 bases). Trimming pared 5 bases from V and 7 bases from J, leaving 12 bases between. The V gene's germline CDR1 is SGHTA and CDR2 FQGNSA. The CDR3 length is 13 residues. CDR3 sequence (DNA): TGTGCCAGCAGCGCGCGACAGGCCCAGCCCCAGCATTTT. This encodes CASSARQAQPQHF. The variable domain in full, with the rest retrieved from reference TRBV7-2 and TRBJ1-5, is GAGVSQSPSNKVTEKGKDVELRCDPISGHTALYWYRQSLGQGLEFLIYFQGNSAPDKSGLPSDRFSAERTGGSVSTLTIQRTQQEDSAVYLCASSARQAQPQHFGDGTRLSIL.

In regard to this clone: The junction differs from germline at one of its ends, possibly a read error. The chain joins TRBV7-9 to TRBJ2-7, with D uncertain. Germline V gives CDR1 SEHNR, CDR2 FQNEAQ (reference sequence). This CDR3 region has 12 residues. The CDR3 DNA is TGTGCCAGCAGCGTAGCTAGTTACGAGCAGTACTTC. This sequence encodes CASSVASYEQYF.

The CDR3 DNA is TGTGCCAGCATCAGTCCGAACTATGGCTACACCTTC. This gives the protein CASISPNYGYTF. This chain links TRBV6-6 with TRBJ1-2; D not resolved. Germline V gives CDR1 MNHNY, CDR2 SVGAGI (reference sequence). Trimming pared 7 bases from V and 2 bases from J, leaving 8 bases between. CDR3 size: 12 residues.

The chain links TRBV11-2 to TRBJ2-7; TRBD2 matches 9 bases. J gave up 6 bases and V 6 bases, and 9 bases lay outside the gene matches. Germline V gene lookup returns CDR1 SGHAT and CDR2 FQNNGV. The CDR3 runs 14 residues. The CDR3 DNA is TGTGCCAGCAGGATAGCGGGAGATTCCGGCGAGCAGTACTTC. Amino acid sequence: CASRIAGDSGEQYF.